A single sample gave rise to the 20 T cell receptor beta chains below, sequenced in a study of OX40 agonist ivuxolimab in advanced cancers. Clones were read by immunoSEQ multiplex PCR, and TCRdb kept only the in-frame ones, dropping some. The sample consists of tens of thousands of clones, approximately 89% of them appearing once. Sample: CD4+ or CD8+ T cells sorted from blood, taken in a trial of the OX40 agonist ivuxolimab. The receptors were sampled from an adult with an advanced solid tumor such as melanoma, head and neck, liver or kidney cancer.

The chain has TRBV9 and TRBJ2-5; D is perhaps TRBD1 (5 bases). Trimming removed 2 bases at V and 4 bases at J, with 15 bases between. The CDR3 contains 15 residues. Germline loops: CDR1 SGDLS, CDR2 YYNGEE. CDR3 residues: CASSVEAGLIETQYF. For the CDR3, the DNA is TGTGCCAGCAGCGTCGAGGCAGGGTTAATAGAGACCCAGTACTTC.

This clone was counted between two and nine times. The genes are TRBV7-9 and TRBJ1-2; D uncertain. Germline-derived CDR1 and CDR2 are SEHNR and FQNEAQ (reference sequence). V was cut by 7 bases and J by 8 bases, with 11 bases left in between. This CDR3 has 11 amino acids. CDR3 amino acids: CASTRQEGYTF. As DNA, the CDR3 is TGTGCCAGCACGAGGCAGGAAGGCTACACCTTC.

The chain carries TRBV7-3 and TRBJ2-5, with D possibly TRBD1 on 5 matching bases. With 3 bases removed from V and 2 bases from J, the gap between germline ends came to 7 bases. The V gene's germline CDR1 is SGHTA and CDR2 FQGTGA. This CDR3 spans 13 amino acids. The CDR3 sequence: CASSLPGQETQYF. CDR3 nucleotides: TGTGCCAGCAGCTTGCCAGGGCAAGAGACCCAGTACTTC. Based on the CDR3 plus reference TRBV7-3 and TRBJ2-5, the full variable domain is GAGVSQTPSNKVTEKGKYVELRCDPISGHTALYWYRQSLGQGPEFLIYFQGTGAADDSGLPNDRFFAVRPEGSVSTLKIQRTERGDSAVYLCASSLPGQETQYFGPGTRLLVL.

A remark on this clone: At one of its ends the junction is not consistent with the germline gene, which may arise from a read error. The V call is TRBV7-3, the J call TRBJ1-1; D is uncertain. CDR3 length: 13 residues. The germline V gene encodes CDR1 SGHTA and CDR2 FQGTGA. This CDR3 reads CASSITRNTEAFF. The CDR3 DNA follows: TGTGCCAGCAGCATAACACGGAACACTGAAGCTTTCTTT.

This clone is a singleton in its sample. The same CDR3 also results from other DNA sequences found in this sample. The rearrangement uses TRBV5-1 and TRBJ2-7; unclear D gene. Germline CDR1 SGHRS, CDR2 YFSETQ. This CDR3 contains 11 residues. V was trimmed by 4 bases and J by 1 base, leaving 3 bases between them. The CDR3 DNA reads TGCGCCAGCAGCGATTCCTACGAGCAGTACTTC. Residues: CASSDSYEQYF.

The V call is TRBV10-2, the J call TRBJ2-3; no clear D gene. Germline lookup yields CDR1 WSHSY and CDR2 SAAADI. The length of the CDR3 is 12 residues. V lost 0 bases to trimming and J lost 6 bases, with 4 bases between them. CDR3 region: CASSESVDTQYF. The CDR3 nucleotides are TGCGCCAGCAGTGAGTCAGTGGATACGCAGTATTTT.

The chain links TRBV5-1 to TRBJ1-5; the D gene is possibly TRBD1 (5 bases). This CDR3 contains 14 residues. The germline V gene has CDR1 SGHRS and CDR2 YFSETQ. V shed 1 base and J shed 3 bases, with 8 bases lying between them. The CDR3 DNA follows: TGCGCCAGCAGCTTGCCGGGGGACAATCAGCCCCAGCATTTT. This codes for CASSLPGDNQPQHF.

In its sample, this clone was seen once. Here the CDR3 DNA reads TGTGCCAGCAGCCAACTCAGGGACAGGGGGTCCGGGGAGCTGTTTTTT. This codes for CASSQLRDRGSGELFF. The rearrangement uses TRBV7-9 and TRBJ2-2, with 11 nucleotides matching TRBD1. Germline V gene lookup returns CDR1 SEHNR and CDR2 FQNEAQ (reference sequence). The CDR3 covers 16 residues. The V segment lost 5 bases and the J segment 6 bases; nucleotides outside the gene matches: 8.

This clone was detected once. The V and J genes are TRBV25-1 and TRBJ2-3, with TRBD1 matching over 9 bases. V lost 4 bases and J lost 3; bases outside the gene matches: 8. The CDR3 is 16 residues long. Germline CDR1 MGHDK, CDR2 SYGVNS. CDR3: CASSGSGQGGTDTQYF. DNA for the CDR3: TGTGCCAGCAGTGGCTCGGGACAGGGAGGGACAGATACGCAGTATTTT.

This clone was seen once. The J gene is TRBJ1-2, the V gene TRBV6-5; the D is unclear. The CDR3 length is 14 residues. Germline CDR1 and CDR2: MNHEY and SVGAGI. Trimming stripped 4 bases from V and 2 bases from J, with 11 bases between. The CDR3 DNA sequence: TGTGCCAGCAGTTCCCCCCTGCGCAACTATGGCTACACCTTC. Translated, it gives CASSSPLRNYGYTF.

V usage is TRBV28 and J usage is TRBJ1-2; D may be TRBD1 (5 bases). Germline-derived CDR1 and CDR2 are MDHEN and SYDVKM. With 5 bases removed from V and 0 bases from J, the gap between germline ends came to 16 bases. CDR3 length equals 16 residues. The CDR3 loop is CASSPAAGPSNYGYTF. DNA for the CDR3: TGTGCCAGCAGTCCCGCGGCAGGGCCTTCTAACTATGGCTACACCTTC.

The chain employs TRBV7-2 and TRBJ2-3, with 11 positions matching TRBD2. The germline gives CDR1 SGHTA, CDR2 FQGNSA. After removal of 0 bases from V and 3 bases from J, the junction contained 5 bases not matched to a gene. CDR3 length: 17 residues. DNA for the CDR3: TGTGCCAGCAGCTTAGCGATCGGGACTAGCGGAACAGATACGCAGTATTTT. It encodes CASSLAIGTSGTDTQYF.

This clone has only one observation. The V call is TRBV6-6, the J call TRBJ1-2, with 8 bases that match TRBD1. With V trimmed by 5 bases and J by 6 bases, 8 bases remained unmatched. This CDR3 is built from 14 residues. Germline V CDR1 and CDR2: MNHNY, SVGAGI (reference sequence). The CDR3 sequence is CASSPPGQVHGYTF. In DNA form, the CDR3 reads TGTGCCAGCAGTCCCCCGGGACAGGTTCATGGCTACACCTTC.

The chain is built from TRBV5-6 and TRBJ1-3; D unclear. This CDR3 comprises 14 residues. The germline V and J ends were trimmed by 4 bases and 0 bases, with 8 bases remaining between them. CDR1 SGHDT and CDR2 YYEEEE come from the germline V gene. The DNA of the CDR3 is TGTGCCAGCAGCCCCGGGTACTCTGGAAACACCATATATTTT. Amino acids: CASSPGYSGNTIYF.

The J gene is TRBJ1-4, the V gene TRBV7-9; weak D call: TRBD1 (5 bases). V was clipped by 8 bases and J by 6 bases, with 13 bases between them. Germline CDR1 SEHNR, CDR2 FQNEAQ (reference sequence). The CDR3 runs 13 residues. CDR3 amino acids: CASLGGAYEKLFF. CDR3 nucleotides: TGTGCCAGCTTAGGAGGGGCTTATGAAAAACTGTTTTTT.

The V call is TRBV6-1, the J call TRBJ2-5; the match to TRBD1 covers 7 bases. Germline V gene sequence: CDR1 MNHNS, CDR2 SASEGT. The CDR3 sequence is 15 residues long. Trimming cost V 6 bases and J 2 bases; bases outside gene matches: 9. The CDR3 DNA is TGTGCCAGCAGATTGGCCGGGACAGAGCAAGAGACCCAGTACTTC. This gives the protein CASRLAGTEQETQYF.

This clone was detected once. V is TRBV6-5 and J is TRBJ1-2; tentative D call: TRBD1 (6 bases). V lost 5 bases and J lost 7, with 14 bases in between. In germline, CDR1 is MNHEY, CDR2 SVGAGI. This CDR3 comprises 13 residues. The DNA of the CDR3 is TGTGCCAGCAGTAAGATGACAGGCGGTGGCTACACCTTC. It yields the protein CASSKMTGGGYTF.

CDR3 loop: CASSYKGFIDTQYF. Here the CDR3 DNA reads TGTGCCAGCAGTTATAAGGGGTTTATTGATACGCAGTATTTT. The chain uses TRBV28 and TRBJ2-3, with TRBD1 as a possible D gene (5 bases). Trimming removed 4 bases from V and 6 bases from J, with 14 bases in between. Germline V gene data show CDR1 as MDHEN and CDR2 as SYDVKM. This CDR3 has 14 residues.

CDR3 protein: CASSLSQPVLFF. CDR3 nucleotides: TGTGCCAGCAGCTTATCCCAACCTGTATTGTTCTTC. The chain uses TRBV7-2 and TRBJ2-1; D not resolved. V lost 2 bases to trimming and J lost 15 bases, with 14 bases between them. Germline V gene sequence: CDR1 SGHTA, CDR2 FQGNSA. This CDR3 is 12 amino acids long.

The chain carries TRBV7-2 and TRBJ1-1, with no clear D. Trimming shortened V by 1 base and J by 6 bases, and 9 bases separated the two germline ends. The CDR3 consists of 13 residues. Per germline, CDR1 SGHTA and CDR2 FQGNSA. The CDR3 DNA follows: TGTGCCAGCAGCTTAGGAGGCAGCCCTGAAGCTTTCTTT. Its protein is CASSLGGSPEAFF.